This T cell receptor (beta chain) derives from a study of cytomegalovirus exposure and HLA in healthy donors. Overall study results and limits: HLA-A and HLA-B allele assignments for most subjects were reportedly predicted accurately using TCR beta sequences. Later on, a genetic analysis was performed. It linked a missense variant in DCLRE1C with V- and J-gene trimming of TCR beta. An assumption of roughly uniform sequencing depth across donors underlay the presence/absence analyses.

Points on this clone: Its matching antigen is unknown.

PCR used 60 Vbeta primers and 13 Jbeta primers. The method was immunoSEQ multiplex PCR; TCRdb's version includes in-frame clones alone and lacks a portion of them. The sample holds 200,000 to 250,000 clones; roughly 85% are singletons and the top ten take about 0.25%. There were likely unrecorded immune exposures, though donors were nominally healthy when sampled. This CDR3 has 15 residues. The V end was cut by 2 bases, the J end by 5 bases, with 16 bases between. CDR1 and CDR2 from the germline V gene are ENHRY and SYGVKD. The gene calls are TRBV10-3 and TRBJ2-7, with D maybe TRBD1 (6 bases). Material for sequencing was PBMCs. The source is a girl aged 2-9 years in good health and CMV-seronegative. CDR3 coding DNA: TGTGCCATCAGTGAGACATACCGGGACAACAACGAGCAGTACTTC. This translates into CAISETYRDNNEQYF.